The text below deals with one T cell receptor beta chain. This sample stems from a study of T-cell reconstitution after alpha-beta-depleted transplantation in children. Researchers prepared the TCRbeta library using unique molecular identifiers, the study reports. TCRdb fed the PCR reads into MiXCR, producing one record per CDR3 protein. The sample consists of about 500,000 distinct CDR3 sequences, 30% to 35% of them appearing once. Trimming stripped 2 bases from V and 2 bases from J, with 10 bases between. CDR3 size: 15 residues. Germline values: CDR1 MNHEY, CDR2 SVGEGT. The clonotype originates from a human donor who donated a stem cell graft to a child with aplastic anemia. This chain links TRBV6-2 or TRBV6-3 with TRBJ2-4; no firm D call. The specimen was PBMCs from the stem cell graft donor, collected from the stem cell graft. CDR3 sequence reads: CASSYRVAPKNIQYF. In DNA form, the CDR3 reads TGTGCCAGCAGTTACAGGGTCGCACCCAAAAACATTCAGTACTTC.